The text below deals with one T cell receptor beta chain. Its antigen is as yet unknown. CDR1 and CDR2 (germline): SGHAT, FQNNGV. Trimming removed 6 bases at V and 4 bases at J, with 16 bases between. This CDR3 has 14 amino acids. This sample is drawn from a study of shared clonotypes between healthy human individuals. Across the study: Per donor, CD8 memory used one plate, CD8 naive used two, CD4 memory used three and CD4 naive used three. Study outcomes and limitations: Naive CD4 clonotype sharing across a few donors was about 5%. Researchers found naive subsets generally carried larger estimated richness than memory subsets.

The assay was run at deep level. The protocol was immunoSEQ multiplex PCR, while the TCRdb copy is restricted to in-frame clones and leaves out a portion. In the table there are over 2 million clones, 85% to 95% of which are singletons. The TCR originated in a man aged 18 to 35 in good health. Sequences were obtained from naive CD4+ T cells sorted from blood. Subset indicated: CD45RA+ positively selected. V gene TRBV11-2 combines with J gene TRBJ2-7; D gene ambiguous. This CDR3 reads CASRSRLVGYEQYF. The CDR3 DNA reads TGTGCCAGCAGGTCGAGGTTGGTCGGATACGAGCAGTACTTC.